This T cell receptor (beta chain) was identified in a study of CD8+ T cells in alopecia areata. The sequencing template was cDNA reverse transcribed from extracted RNA. The assay was immunoSEQ multiplex PCR, and TCRdb's table has in-frame clones only and misses some. The profile shows some 180,000 clones, more than 50% of them singletons. Sorting from PBMCs produced CD4+ and CD8+ T cells. The TCR originated in a human donor in good health. The sequenced sample consisted of CD8+ T cells sorted from blood.

The CDR3 DNA reads as TGCGCCAGCAGTTTCACAGGGACCGGGGAGCTGTTTTTT. This codes for CASSFTGTGELFF. The V call is TRBV5-1, the J call TRBJ2-2; a possible D gene is TRBD1 (6 bases). The CDR3 has 13 residues. V lost 5 bases to trimming and J lost 5 bases, with 10 bases between them. Germline V lookup: CDR1 SGHRS, CDR2 YFSETQ. The entire variable domain, with the rest obtained from reference TRBV5-1 and TRBJ2-2, is as follows: KAGVTQTPRYLIKTRGQQVTLSCSPISGHRSVSWYQQTPGQGLQFLFEYFSETQRNKGNFPGRFSGRQFSNSRSEMNVSTLELGDSALYLCASSFTGTGELFFGEGSRLTVL.